A selection of T cell receptor beta chains follows, all from one sample in a study of vaccination and CD4 T cells after COVID-19. Which antigens these TCRs recognize remains unknown. MiXCR was run by TCRdb on the PCR reads, yielding one entry per CDR3 protein. The data contain about 5,500 distinct CDR3 sequences, 30% of them singletons. Source: CD4+ T cells from blood, cultured in vitro, taken after SARS-CoV-2 vaccination. These receptors were collected from a human donor who had recovered from COVID-19. CDR3s include the opening cysteine and the closing phenylalanine or tryptophan. D genes are given only for firm matches. Clone size is not always given. Where it is, it says once, few, many or a class for expanded clones.

V,J,size,D,CDR3,DNA
TRBV20-1,TRBJ2-2,.,.,CSATPGHANTGELFF,TGCAGTGCAACCCCGGGACACGCGAACACCGGGGAGCTGTTTTTT
TRBV5-4,TRBJ1-2,.,.,CASSLGGANYGYTF,TGTGCCAGCAGCTTGGGGGGGGCTAACTATGGCTACACCTTC
TRBV18,TRBJ2-7,few,.,CASSPRGFEQYF,TGTGCCAGCTCACCTCGGGGGTTCGAGCAGTACTTC
TRBV10-3,TRBJ2-3,.,.,CAIDRGISTDTQYF,TGTGCCATCGATAGGGGTATTAGCACAGATACGCAGTATTTT
TRBV4-3,TRBJ2-7,.,TRBD2,CASRYGLAGVTEQYF,TGCGCCAGCAGATACGGACTAGCGGGAGTCACCGAGCAGTACTTC
TRBV20-1,TRBJ1-5,few,.,CSARPQVLAHQPQHF,TGCAGTGCGAGACCCCAGGTTCTTGCGCATCAGCCCCAGCATTTT
TRBV7-2,TRBJ2-3,few,.,CASSLADRPTDTQYF,TGTGCCAGCAGCTTAGCGGACAGACCCACAGATACGCAGTATTTT
TRBV20-1,TRBJ2-1,.,.,CSAVPGNYNEQFF,TGCAGTGCCGTACCCGGGAATTACAATGAGCAGTTCTTC
TRBV20-1,TRBJ1-1,.,TRBD1,CSAVTGFLMNTEAFF,TGCAGTGCTGTGACAGGGTTCCTAATGAACACTGAAGCTTTCTTT
TRBV20-1,TRBJ2-2,.,.,CSASSDTRPNTGELFF,TGCAGTGCTAGTAGTGACACTCGACCGAACACCGGGGAGCTGTTTTTT